One and the same sample provided the 6 T cell receptor beta chains below, sequenced in a study of Graves' ophthalmopathy and Graves' hyperthyroidism. Amplification of the TCR beta CDR3 regions used RNA transcripts (as template). The library came from an HTBI-primed first-round RT-PCR and a second-round multiplex PCR. TCRdb processed the multiplex PCR reads anew with MiXCR; each CDR3 protein has one entry. The data hold under 350,000 distinct CDR3 sequences, with roughly 17% observed a single time. Sequenced material: peripheral blood. The receptors stem from an adult man with Graves' ophthalmopathy.

Many counts were recorded for this clonotype. The chain combines TRBV28 with TRBJ1-1; D is perhaps TRBD1 (5 bases). Per germline, CDR1 MDHEN and CDR2 SYDVKM. The CDR3 has 14 residues. V dropped 6 bases and J dropped 2 bases, with 13 bases sitting between them. The CDR3 sequence: CASSPGGLNTEAFF. The CDR3, as DNA: TGTGCCAGCAGCCCGGGGGGTCTAAACACTGAAGCTTTCTTT.

This clonotype has a single count. Since a much larger clone is just one base distant, this may be a read error. The chain joins TRBV7-2 to TRBJ2-5; no clear D gene. V gave up 5 bases and J gave up 5 bases, with 21 bases separating them. Per the germline V gene, CDR1 is SGHTA and CDR2 is FQGNSA. The CDR3 consists of 16 residues. CDR3 bases: TGTGCCAGCAGCCAAAGACCTACGGCAGTGAGGGAGACCCAGTACTTC. Its translation is CASSQRPTAVRETQYF.

The V call is TRBV2, the J call TRBJ2-7; maybe TRBD1 (5 bases). The germline V gene has CDR1 SNHLY and CDR2 FYNNEI. The CDR3 is made up of 15 amino acids. V dropped 1 base and J dropped 3 bases, with 13 bases sitting between them. As DNA, the CDR3 is TGTGCCAGCAGTGAAGGCCCGACAGTTAGCTACGAGCAGTACTTC. Protein product: CASSEGPTVSYEQYF.

The sample holds many counts of this clonotype. This chain joins TRBV6-1 and TRBJ1-2, with 9 bases identical to TRBD1. The CDR3 covers 14 residues. Germline assignment: CDR1 MNHNS and CDR2 SASEGT. The V segment lost 6 bases and the J segment 7 bases; nucleotides outside the gene matches: 9. The CDR3 protein is CASRETGGTAGYTF. DNA of the CDR3: TGTGCCAGCAGAGAAACAGGGGGCACTGCTGGCTACACCTTC.

This clonotype was seen ten or more times. Here the CDR3 reads CAWTAGMNTEAFF. The CDR3 DNA sequence: TGTGCCTGGACGGCGGGAATGAACACTGAAGCTTTCTTT. V and J are TRBV30 and TRBJ1-1; D unclear. The CDR3 is 13 residues long. Germline assignment: CDR1 GTSNPN and CDR2 SVGIG (reference sequence). Deletions cut 4 bases from V and 0 bases from J, with 9 bases between.

In its sample, this clonotype was seen many times. This clone may be a read error of a much larger clone one base away. The CDR3 spells CASSLYLGQETKYF. In nucleotides, the CDR3 is TGTGCCAGCAGCTTATACCTAGGACAAGAGACCAAGTACTTC. This rearrangement joins TRBV11-2 to TRBJ2-5; possible D gene TRBD1, 5 bases. This CDR3 spans 14 amino acids. Germline V gene lookup returns CDR1 SGHAT and CDR2 FQNNGV.